This TCR beta chain was sequenced during a study of blood T cell repertoires in COVID-19. Study details: The United States, Italy and Spain were the sources of the acute and convalescent COVID-19 samples. Sources were T cells, B-cell-depleted T cells, or PBMCs; the material itself was cDNA or gDNA.

As processed by the authors: Reference gene primer amplification yielded estimated nucleated cell counts. Generated by immunoSEQ multiplex PCR, the TCRdb table keeps only in-frame clones and is missing some. That table furnishes V, J and clone size, whereas the DNA furnished D and trimming. The sample has fewer than 350,000 clones; about 91% are singletons. V was shortened by 4 bases and J by 5 bases, with 11 bases between the two germline ends. CDR1 is SNHLY and CDR2 is FYNNEI in the germline V gene. There are 13 residues in the CDR3. This sequence was found in a woman aged 25 to 45 with COVID-19, enrolled during active disease. The chain combines TRBV2 with TRBJ2-5; TRBD2 might be the D (6 bases). Material for sequencing was peripheral blood. This CDR3 is CASSGDRGETQYF. In nucleotides, the CDR3 is TGTGCCAGCAGTGGGGACCGGGGGGAGACCCAGTACTTC.